This TCR beta chain was identified during a study of breast tumors, draining lymph nodes, adjacent tissues. Concerning this clonotype itself: Its antigen is undetermined.

Study results and caveats: Compared with lymph nodes, tumors were less diverse; compared with nontumor tissue, more. Findings are consistent with lymph node origin and intratumoral expansion of most tumor T cells. Compared with basal-like, luminal-like tumors shared significantly more repertoire with nontumor tissue.

TCRdb reprocessed the multiplex PCR reads with MiXCR, giving one entry per CDR3 protein. The data contain 70,000 to 85,000 distinct CDR3 sequences, 15% to 20% of them singletons. This CDR3 region has 15 residues. With V trimmed by 3 bases and J by 7 bases, 8 bases remained unmatched. Looked up from germline, CDR1 is LGHDT and CDR2 is YNNKEL (reference sequence). Breast cancer patients provided tissue from their axillary draining lymph nodes. This clonotype was obtained from a female donor with breast cancer. Some clones in this sample may be carry-over from other donors' samples. The V gene is TRBV3-1, the J gene TRBJ1-2; 10 nucleotides line up with TRBD1. Sequencing was carried out using axillary lymph node tissue. The CDR3 sequence is CASSHPTGGGRGYTF. CDR3 nucleotides: TGTGCCAGCAGCCATCCGACAGGGGGCGGTCGTGGCTACACCTTC.